Shown below are 27 T cell receptor beta chains from a single sample sequenced in a study of technical replicates of blood from several donors. Assay used: immunoSEQ multiplex PCR; TCRdb lists only in-frame clones, some missing. This table holds 10,000 or so clones, over 85% found once. Sample: PBMCs. These receptors were obtained from a human donor in good health.

This sequence joins TRBV7-8 and TRBJ2-5; 13 bases are shared with TRBD2. The V and J ends lost 5 bases and 3 bases, in that order; junction bases with no gene match: 9. CDR3 size: 17 residues. From germline, CDR1 is SGHVS and CDR2 FQNEAQ. CDR3 nucleotide sequence: TGTGCCAGCAGCGAAACTAGCGGGAGGGCGGCTGAAGAGACCCAGTACTTC. Residues: CASSETSGRAAEETQYF.

The chain uses TRBV7-9 and TRBJ2-7, with D maybe TRBD1 (6 bases). The V end lost 10 bases, the J end lost 7 bases, and 14 bases lay between the germline ends. The CDR3 contains 11 residues. In germline, CDR1 is SEHNR, CDR2 FQNEAQ (reference sequence). For the CDR3, the DNA is TGTGCCATGGAAACAGGGCGGGAGCAGTACTTC. This sequence encodes CAMETGREQYF.

V gene TRBV7-3 combines with J gene TRBJ1-1; 8 positions match TRBD1. The CDR3 consists of 15 residues. CDR1 and CDR2 from the germline V gene are SGHTA and FQGTGA. V dropped 5 bases and J dropped 2; count of bases not matched to a gene: 7. CDR3 loop: CASSVQTGANTEAFF. Here the CDR3 DNA reads TGTGCCAGCAGCGTACAGACAGGGGCCAACACTGAAGCTTTCTTT.

This chain uses TRBV5-1 with TRBJ1-1; 9 bases fit TRBD1. Per the germline V gene, CDR1 is SGHRS and CDR2 is YFSETQ. The V segment lost 5 bases and the J segment 6 bases; nucleotides outside the gene matches: 11. The CDR3 covers 15 residues. The CDR3 DNA sequence: TGCGCCAGCAGAGACAATACAGGGGGCATCGCTGAAGCTTTCTTT. Translated: CASRDNTGGIAEAFF.

V usage is TRBV19 and J usage is TRBJ1-3; 9 bases map to TRBD1. Germline trimming cut 7 bases from V and 3 bases from J; bases unmatched to any gene: 7. The germline CDR1 and CDR2 sequences are LNHDA and SQIVND (reference sequence). This CDR3 has 15 residues. The CDR3 DNA reads as TGTGCCAGTACCGAGGGACAGGGCCATGGAAACACCATATATTTT. Protein: CASTEGQGHGNTIYF.

The J gene is TRBJ1-1, the V gene TRBV5-1; the match to TRBD1 covers 9 bases. Looked up from germline, CDR1 is SGHRS and CDR2 is YFSETQ. V dropped 4 bases and J dropped 0; count of bases not matched to a gene: 7. The CDR3 spans 16 residues. CDR3 nucleotides: TGCGCCAGCAGCATCACAGGGGGCCCAATGAACACTGAAGCTTTCTTT. Its translation: CASSITGGPMNTEAFF.

The DNA of the CDR3 is TGTGCCAGCAGTGTTCGGGAAAACACCGGGGAGCTGTTTTTT. This codes for CASSVRENTGELFF. V gene TRBV6-4 combines with J gene TRBJ2-2; D might be TRBD2 (5 bases). The CDR3 totals 14 residues. The V and J ends lost 4 bases and 2 bases respectively, with 8 bases between them. Germline loops: CDR1 MRHNA, CDR2 SNTAGT.

V is TRBV28 and J is TRBJ2-5; 7 bases fit TRBD2. Germline V CDR1 and CDR2: MDHEN, SYDVKM. CDR3 size: 18 residues. Trimming cost V 4 bases and J 1 base; bases outside gene matches: 15. In DNA form, the CDR3 reads TGTGCCAGCAGTTCTATCGGGATAGGGCGGGAGTCCCAAGAGACCCAGTACTTC. Translating gives CASSSIGIGRESQETQYF.

The V gene is TRBV10-3, the J gene TRBJ2-5; 11 positions match TRBD2. From germline, CDR1 is ENHRY and CDR2 SYGVKD. This CDR3 region has 16 residues. V shed 4 bases and J 5 bases; nucleotides not matched to a gene: 9. CDR3 region: CAISGRVLAGEETQYF. The CDR3 bases are TGTGCCATCAGTGGACGGGTACTAGCGGGAGAGGAGACCCAGTACTTC.

The chain uses TRBV30 and TRBJ1-1; D is unclear. The germline V gene has CDR1 GTSNPN and CDR2 SVGIG (reference sequence). CDR3 size: 11 residues. V lost 5 bases and J lost 5, with 9 bases in between. CDR3 DNA sequence: TGTGCCTGGGTTCAGGTTACTGAAGCTTTCTTT. Amino acids: CAWVQVTEAFF.

In this sample, this clone turned up a few times. The rearrangement links TRBV6-4 to TRBJ2-1, with TRBD2 identical over 12 bases. The CDR3 loop spans 15 amino acids. The ends lost 4 bases at V and 8 bases at J; junction bases unmatched: 6. Germline lookup yields CDR1 MRHNA and CDR2 SNTAGT. CDR3 DNA sequence: TGTGCCAGCAGTGTGAGACTAGCGGGAGACCATGAGCAGTTCTTC. Protein: CASSVRLAGDHEQFF.

The chain has TRBV5-4 and TRBJ2-3; the D gene is possibly TRBD2 (7 bases). The V end lost 5 bases, the J end lost 0 bases, and 13 bases lay between the germline ends. The CDR3 is 15 residues long. Germline assignment: CDR1 SGHNT and CDR2 YYREEE (reference sequence). CDR3 amino acids: CASRLRGPSTDTQYF. CDR3 coding DNA: TGTGCCAGCAGACTGCGGGGGCCTAGCACAGATACGCAGTATTTT.

The chain employs TRBV19 and TRBJ1-1, with a possible D match to TRBD1 (6 bases). This CDR3 is 17 amino acids long. Trimming cost V 1 base and J 0 bases, with 15 bases left between them. CDR1 and CDR2 from the germline V gene are LNHDA and SQIVND (reference sequence). DNA of the CDR3: TGTGCCAGTAGTATAGCACAGGGTAACGGTGTGAACACTGAAGCTTTCTTT. Residues: CASSIAQGNGVNTEAFF.

V usage is TRBV28 and J usage is TRBJ1-2; D might be TRBD1 (5 bases). The ends were cut back, 1 base at V and 8 bases at J, with 17 bases in the middle. Germline V lookup: CDR1 MDHEN, CDR2 SYDVKM. This CDR3 is built from 15 residues. CDR3 protein: CASSLSGGVGWGYTF. The CDR3 nucleotides are TGTGCCAGCAGTTTATCTGGGGGGGTGGGCTGGGGCTACACCTTC.

The V and J genes are TRBV29-1 and TRBJ2-1; no definite D call. Trimming left V 4 bases short and J 7 bases short, with 14 bases between. Germline values: CDR1 SQVTM, CDR2 ANQGSEA. There are 13 residues in the CDR3. This CDR3 reads CSVVEAAPNEQFF. The CDR3 bases are TGCAGCGTTGTTGAGGCAGCTCCGAATGAGCAGTTCTTC.

V usage is TRBV27 and J usage is TRBJ2-2; possible D gene TRBD1, 6 bases. From germline, CDR1 is MNHEY and CDR2 SMNVEV (reference sequence). Trimming removed 5 bases from V and 6 bases from J, with 16 bases in between. This CDR3 is built from 15 residues. Here the CDR3 DNA reads TGTGCCAGCAGTCTTGGTGTCAGGGGCCCCGGGGAGCTGTTTTTT. This gives the protein CASSLGVRGPGELFF.

The J gene is TRBJ2-5, the V gene TRBV5-4; weak D call: TRBD2 (6 bases). The germline V and J ends were trimmed by 2 bases and 5 bases, with 10 bases remaining between them. The CDR3 consists of 13 residues. Germline values: CDR1 SGHNT, CDR2 YYREEE (reference sequence). This CDR3 reads CASSLPGVETQYF. The DNA for the CDR3 is TGTGCCAGCAGCTTACCGGGGGTGGAGACCCAGTACTTC.

The table lists this clone with a few counts. The chain recombines TRBV28 with TRBJ1-2, with D possibly TRBD1 on 6 matching bases. The CDR3 covers 15 residues. V was clipped by 5 bases and J by 7 bases, with 20 bases between them. CDR1 is MDHEN, CDR2 SYDVKM, per germline. The CDR3 DNA reads as TGTGCCAGCAGTGTTTCCAATTGGGGGCAGGGTGGCTACACCTTC. The encoded protein is CASSVSNWGQGGYTF.

The chain combines TRBV5-1 with TRBJ1-3; D is unresolved. This CDR3 is 16 amino acids long. From germline, CDR1 is SGHRS and CDR2 YFSETQ. Trimming pared 0 bases from V and 1 base from J, leaving 11 bases between. Written as DNA, the CDR3 is TGCGCCAGCAGCTTGGAACCGGGAGGGTCTGGAAACACCATATATTTT. This encodes CASSLEPGGSGNTIYF.

V is TRBV28 and J is TRBJ2-5; 7 bases are shared with TRBD1. This CDR3 contains 14 residues. Germline CDR1 is MDHEN and CDR2 is SYDVKM. V was pared by 4 bases and J by 2 bases, with 4 bases of the junction left unmatched. The CDR3 spells CASSSPDRQETQYF. For the CDR3, the DNA is TGTGCCAGCAGTTCCCCGGACAGGCAAGAGACCCAGTACTTC.

V and J are TRBV4-2 and TRBJ2-3, with 10 bases that match TRBD2. The CDR3 has 16 residues. Germline values: CDR1 LGHNA, CDR2 YNFKEQ. V gave up 0 bases and J gave up 0 bases; unmatched junction bases: 0. The CDR3 nucleotides are TGTGCCAGCAGCCAAGAGGGACTAGCGAGCACAGATACGCAGTATTTT. This gives the protein CASSQEGLASTDTQYF.

The rearrangement joins TRBV2 to TRBJ1-2; D is possibly TRBD1 (5 bases). The V end lost 1 base, the J end lost 0 bases, and 15 bases lay between the germline ends. This CDR3 has 17 amino acids. Looked up from germline, CDR1 is SNHLY and CDR2 is FYNNEI. The CDR3 DNA reads TGTGCCAGCAGTGAAGTCCAGGGAGGTGGGTCTAACTATGGCTACACCTTC. Translating it yields CASSEVQGGGSNYGYTF.

V and J are TRBV18 and TRBJ1-4; D gene ambiguous. The V gene lost 3 bases and the J gene lost 8 bases, with 7 bases spanning the gap. CDR1 and CDR2 (germline): KGHSH, LQKENI. The CDR3 loop spans 12 amino acids. In nucleotides, the CDR3 is TGTGCCAGCTCACCTGGTGAGGAAAAACTGTTTTTT. This translates into CASSPGEEKLFF.

V gene TRBV19 combines with J gene TRBJ2-2; possible D gene TRBD2, 5 bases. This CDR3 region has 18 residues. The germline CDR1 and CDR2 sequences are LNHDA and SQIVND (reference sequence). The V and J ends lost 1 base and 1 base respectively, with 16 bases between them. CDR3 in amino acids: CASSIVLGRRMNTGELFF. CDR3 DNA: TGTGCCAGTAGTATAGTACTCGGACGGAGGATGAACACCGGGGAGCTGTTTTTT.

This chain uses TRBV6-1 with TRBJ1-5; tentative D call: TRBD1 (5 bases). V lost 7 bases to trimming and J lost 5 bases, with 9 bases between them. Germline V lookup: CDR1 MNHNS, CDR2 SASEGT. The CDR3 extends over 12 amino acids. CDR3 sequence: CASTFRDQPQHF. In DNA, the CDR3 is TGTGCCAGCACGTTCAGGGATCAGCCCCAGCATTTT.

The genes are TRBV6-5 and TRBJ2-1; 13 bases fit TRBD2. The germline V gene encodes CDR1 MNHEY and CDR2 SVGAGI. This CDR3 has 14 amino acids. V shed 7 bases and J 7 bases; nucleotides not matched to a gene: 4. The DNA for the CDR3 is TGTGCCAGCACCACACTAGCGGGAGGGAATGAGCAGTTCTTC. Protein sequence: CASTTLAGGNEQFF.

This rearrangement joins TRBV7-2 to TRBJ1-5; 10 bases match TRBD1. The length of the CDR3 is 15 residues. Germline CDR1 SGHTA, CDR2 FQGNSA. Losses at the gene ends were 5 bases for V and 7 bases for J; bases not matched to a gene: 8. CDR3 loop: CASSRRTGGRQPQHF. As DNA, the CDR3 is TGTGCCAGCAGCCGTCGGACAGGGGGTCGGCAGCCCCAGCATTTT. The full variable domain, its missing parts supplied by reference TRBV7-2 and TRBJ1-5, is GAGVSQSPSNKVTEKGKDVELRCDPISGHTALYWYRQSLGQGLEFLIYFQGNSAPDKSGLPSDRFSAERTGGSVSTLTIQRTQQEDSAVYLCASSRRTGGRQPQHFGDGTRLSIL.